This T cell receptor (beta chain) was identified in a study of blood T cells in healthy people across ages. Looking at the study overall: When template switching was applied, about one barcoded beta molecule was captured per two T cells.

V was shortened by 1 base and J by 7 bases, with 13 bases between the two germline ends. This CDR3 has 14 residues. CDR1 is SGHTA, CDR2 FQGNSA, per germline. Using a J-beta primer mix together with a sample-barcoded 5' primer, a second PCR was run for roughly 7 to 11 cycles. TCRdb called the 5' RACE reads again in MiXCR, with one record for every CDR3 protein. The sample lists approximately 1.5 million distinct CDR3 sequences; 35% to 45% were seen once. This clonotype was observed a few times. Its specificity is unknown. Findings of the study overall: When set beside aged donors, long-lived donors presented more naive CD4+ cells and higher diversity. Roughly linear declines in TCR beta diversity per million T cells occurred with age. With naive T cell percentage, TCR beta diversity showed a strong correlation.

Sequenced sample: blood. The TCR originated in a woman aged 18-29 years in good health. This chain joins TRBV7-2 and TRBJ1-2; maybe TRBD1 (5 bases). CDR3 amino acids: CASSLVGGSSGYTF. CDR3 nucleotide sequence: TGTGCCAGCAGCTTAGTTGGGGGGAGCAGTGGCTACACCTTC.